These T cell receptor beta chains were read from a single sample in a study of identical twins. Each CDR3 protein is one row after TCRdb ran MiXCR on the 5' RACE reads. The sample records 450,000 to 650,000 distinct CDR3 sequences, approximately 16% being singletons. The data were also submitted as part of a second study, on yellow fever vaccine responses in identical twins.

Sequenced sample: CD4+ T cells sorted from blood. These receptors were taken from a woman between 18 and 29 years old in good health. Both conserved end residues are part of each CDR3. A D gene is named only where the DNA matches it firmly. Expanded clones get a size class; other rows say once, few or many, or leave the size out.

clone size: few
D gene: NA
V gene: TRBV6-6
J gene: TRBJ1-5
CDR3 protein: CASSAGLNQPQHF
CDR3 DNA: TGTGCCAGCAGTGCGGGGCTCAATCAGCCCCAGCATTTT

clone size: NA
D gene: TRBD1
V gene: TRBV7-7
J gene: TRBJ2-2
CDR3 protein: CASSLSGTGGSGELFF
CDR3 DNA: TGTGCCAGCAGCCTAAGCGGGACAGGGGGCAGCGGGGAGCTGTTTTTT

clone size: NA
D gene: TRBD2
V gene: TRBV14
J gene: TRBJ2-7
CDR3 protein: CASSQDGGRAYEQYF
CDR3 DNA: TGTGCCAGCAGCCAAGATGGAGGGAGGGCGTACGAGCAGTACTTC

clone size: NA
D gene: TRBD2
V gene: TRBV20-1
J gene: TRBJ2-3
CDR3 protein: CSAPSSGATDTQYF
CDR3 DNA: TGCAGTGCTCCGTCTAGCGGGGCCACAGATACGCAGTATTTT

clone size: NA
D gene: TRBD2
V gene: TRBV4-1
J gene: TRBJ2-7
CDR3 protein: CASSQAQGGLAGFYEQYF
CDR3 DNA: TGCGCCAGCAGCCAAGCCCAGGGGGGACTAGCGGGATTCTACGAGCAGTACTTC

clone size: many
D gene: TRBD1
V gene: TRBV5-1
J gene: TRBJ2-7
CDR3 protein: CASSPEGQGRYEQYF
CDR3 DNA: TGCGCCAGCAGCCCGGAGGGACAGGGGCGCTACGAGCAGTACTTC

clone size: NA
D gene: TRBD2
V gene: TRBV11-3
J gene: TRBJ2-1
CDR3 protein: CASIPGTSGGEQFF
CDR3 DNA: TGTGCCAGCATTCCCGGGACTAGCGGGGGTGAGCAGTTCTTC

clone size: few
D gene: NA
V gene: TRBV7-2
J gene: TRBJ1-5
CDR3 protein: CASSPRVGVNQPQHF
CDR3 DNA: TGTGCCAGCAGCCCACGAGTGGGAGTCAATCAGCCCCAGCATTTT

clone size: once
D gene: NA
V gene: TRBV20-1
J gene: TRBJ2-3
CDR3 protein: CSASGWGYTDTQYF
CDR3 DNA: TGCAGTGCTAGTGGGTGGGGTTACACAGATACGCAGTATTTT

clone size: NA
D gene: NA
V gene: TRBV5-1
J gene: TRBJ1-1
CDR3 protein: CASSSQGSDTEAFF
CDR3 DNA: TGCGCCAGCAGCTCTCAGGGGTCTGACACTGAAGCTTTCTTT

clone size: NA
D gene: NA
V gene: TRBV10-3
J gene: TRBJ2-2
CDR3 protein: CAISESEGELTGELFF
CDR3 DNA: TGTGCCATCAGTGAGTCTGAAGGGGAGCTCACCGGGGAGCTGTTTTTT

clone size: NA
D gene: TRBD2
V gene: TRBV5-1
J gene: TRBJ2-1
CDR3 protein: CASSGSGRAVNEQFF
CDR3 DNA: TGCGCCAGCAGCGGTAGCGGGAGGGCCGTTAATGAGCAGTTCTTC

clone size: NA
D gene: TRBD2
V gene: TRBV20-1
J gene: TRBJ2-1
CDR3 protein: CSARAHLAGGVSSYNEQFF
CDR3 DNA: TGCAGTGCTAGAGCCCACCTAGCGGGAGGCGTGAGCTCCTACAATGAGCAGTTCTTC

clone size: NA
D gene: NA
V gene: TRBV20-1
J gene: TRBJ1-6
CDR3 protein: CSASVGGVANSPLHF
CDR3 DNA: TGCAGTGCTAGTGTAGGAGGGGTCGCAAATTCACCCCTCCACTTT

clone size: NA
D gene: TRBD1
V gene: TRBV19
J gene: TRBJ2-1
CDR3 protein: CASKTGEGEQFF
CDR3 DNA: TGTGCCAGTAAAACAGGGGAAGGTGAGCAGTTCTTC

clone size: many
D gene: TRBD1
V gene: TRBV5-1
J gene: TRBJ2-1
CDR3 protein: CASSLGDSAYNEQFF
CDR3 DNA: TGCGCCAGCAGCTTGGGGGACAGTGCCTACAATGAGCAGTTCTTC

clone size: few
D gene: TRBD2
V gene: TRBV7-9
J gene: TRBJ2-1
CDR3 protein: CASSPERGGPNEQFF
CDR3 DNA: TGTGCCAGCAGCCCTGAGCGGGGGGGCCCCAATGAGCAGTTCTTC

clone size: few
D gene: NA
V gene: TRBV24-1
J gene: TRBJ2-1
CDR3 protein: CATSDLYPESYNEQFF
CDR3 DNA: TGTGCCACCAGTGATTTGTATCCGGAATCCTACAATGAGCAGTTCTTC

clone size: NA
D gene: NA
V gene: TRBV19
J gene: TRBJ1-1
CDR3 protein: CATGIGDGWTEAFF
CDR3 DNA: TGTGCCACCGGAATCGGGGACGGGTGGACTGAAGCTTTCTTT

clone size: NA
D gene: NA
V gene: TRBV7-9
J gene: TRBJ1-4
CDR3 protein: CASSYRATNEKLFF
CDR3 DNA: TGTGCCAGCAGCTATCGTGCAACTAATGAAAAACTGTTTTTT

clone size: NA
D gene: NA
V gene: TRBV20-1
J gene: TRBJ1-2
CDR3 protein: CSARHTGLYGYTF
CDR3 DNA: TGCAGTGCTAGACATACAGGGCTCTATGGCTACACCTTC

clone size: NA
D gene: NA
V gene: TRBV3-1
J gene: TRBJ2-6
CDR3 protein: CATSQVEGFSGANVLTF
CDR3 DNA: TGTGCCACCAGCCAAGTGGAGGGATTCTCTGGGGCCAACGTCCTGACTTTC

clone size: NA
D gene: TRBD2
V gene: TRBV9
J gene: TRBJ2-1
CDR3 protein: CASSVGERRLAGGDEHFF
CDR3 DNA: TGTGCCAGCAGCGTAGGAGAGCGGCGGCTAGCGGGAGGGGATGAGCACTTCTTC

clone size: NA
D gene: TRBD2
V gene: TRBV10-3
J gene: TRBJ2-7
CDR3 protein: CAIFGEGEQYF
CDR3 DNA: TGTGCCATCTTCGGGGAGGGCGAGCAGTACTTC

clone size: NA
D gene: TRBD2
V gene: TRBV3-1
J gene: TRBJ2-3
CDR3 protein: CASSPGLAQPLRDF
CDR3 DNA: TGTGCCAGCAGCCCGGGACTAGCGCAGCCCCTCCGGGATTTT

clone size: few
D gene: TRBD2
V gene: TRBV6-1
J gene: TRBJ2-5
CDR3 protein: CASSSLAGENQETQYF
CDR3 DNA: TGTGCCAGCAGTAGTCTAGCGGGAGAAAACCAAGAGACCCAGTACTTC

clone size: few
D gene: TRBD2
V gene: TRBV20-1
J gene: TRBJ2-3
CDR3 protein: CSARVSGGPDTQYF
CDR3 DNA: TGCAGTGCTAGAGTTAGCGGGGGGCCAGATACGCAGTATTTT

clone size: few
D gene: NA
V gene: TRBV20-1
J gene: TRBJ1-1
CDR3 protein: CSAGPNTEAFF
CDR3 DNA: TGCAGTGCAGGACCAAACACTGAAGCTTTCTTT

clone size: few
D gene: TRBD2
V gene: TRBV12-3/TRBV12-4
J gene: TRBJ2-4
CDR3 protein: CASSLRLAGKAKNIQYF
CDR3 DNA: TGTGCCAGCAGTCTCAGACTAGCGGGAAAGGCCAAAAACATTCAGTACTTC

clone size: many
D gene: NA
V gene: TRBV14
J gene: TRBJ2-3
CDR3 protein: CASSQGGRGTQYF
CDR3 DNA: TGTGCCAGCAGCCAAGGTGGGCGCGGGACGCAGTATTTT

clone size: few
D gene: NA
V gene: TRBV2
J gene: TRBJ2-5
CDR3 protein: CASREILASEETQYF
CDR3 DNA: TGTGCCAGCAGGGAGATACTAGCCTCCGAGGAGACCCAGTACTTC

clone size: NA
D gene: TRBD1
V gene: TRBV2
J gene: TRBJ1-5
CDR3 protein: CASRTETGINQPQHF
CDR3 DNA: TGTGCCAGCAGAACCGAGACAGGGATCAATCAGCCCCAGCATTTT

clone size: many
D gene: NA
V gene: TRBV2
J gene: TRBJ2-1
CDR3 protein: CASSNSNEQFF
CDR3 DNA: TGTGCCAGCAGTAACTCCAATGAGCAGTTCTTC

clone size: NA
D gene: NA
V gene: TRBV6-5
J gene: TRBJ1-1
CDR3 protein: CASSYSTNRGANTEAFF
CDR3 DNA: TGTGCCAGCAGTTACTCGACCAACCGGGGAGCGAACACTGAAGCTTTCTTT

clone size: few
D gene: TRBD1
V gene: TRBV5-1
J gene: TRBJ2-1
CDR3 protein: CASSAGQGYYNEQFF
CDR3 DNA: TGCGCCAGCAGCGCGGGACAGGGTTACTACAATGAGCAGTTCTTC

clone size: few
D gene: TRBD2
V gene: TRBV7-3
J gene: TRBJ2-1
CDR3 protein: CASSPGTSPSNEQFF
CDR3 DNA: TGTGCCAGCAGCCCCGGGACTAGCCCCAGTAATGAGCAGTTCTTC

clone size: NA
D gene: NA
V gene: TRBV7-6
J gene: TRBJ2-7
CDR3 protein: CASSRGDEQYF
CDR3 DNA: TGTGCCAGCAGTCGAGGGGACGAGCAGTACTTC

clone size: NA
D gene: NA
V gene: TRBV20-1
J gene: TRBJ1-2
CDR3 protein: CSARDSVLYGYTF
CDR3 DNA: TGCAGTGCTAGGGATTCAGTCCTCTATGGCTACACCTTC

clone size: few
D gene: NA
V gene: TRBV29-1
J gene: TRBJ2-7
CDR3 protein: CSVVLGRSPSEQYF
CDR3 DNA: TGCAGCGTTGTCTTGGGCAGATCCCCGAGCGAGCAGTACTTC

clone size: few
D gene: TRBD2
V gene: TRBV5-1
J gene: TRBJ2-3
CDR3 protein: CASSWTSGRAGTDTQYF
CDR3 DNA: TGCGCCAGCAGCTGGACTAGCGGGAGGGCCGGTACAGATACGCAGTATTTT

clone size: NA
D gene: NA
V gene: TRBV10-3
J gene: TRBJ2-7
CDR3 protein: CAISDGGSTYEQYF
CDR3 DNA: TGTGCCATCAGTGATGGGGGGTCCACCTACGAGCAGTACTTC

clone size: NA
D gene: TRBD1
V gene: TRBV6-4
J gene: TRBJ2-1
CDR3 protein: CASSAETGSYNEQFF
CDR3 DNA: TGTGCCAGCAGTGCTGAGACAGGGAGTTACAATGAGCAGTTCTTC

clone size: NA
D gene: NA
V gene: TRBV28
J gene: TRBJ2-7
CDR3 protein: CASSPGLREQYF
CDR3 DNA: TGTGCCAGCAGCCCGGGCCTGCGCGAGCAGTACTTC

clone size: few
D gene: NA
V gene: TRBV2
J gene: TRBJ1-3
CDR3 protein: CATKWGNTIYF
CDR3 DNA: TGTGCCACCAAGTGGGGAAACACCATATATTTT

clone size: NA
D gene: NA
V gene: TRBV10-3
J gene: TRBJ2-3
CDR3 protein: CAITQGTSTDTQYF
CDR3 DNA: TGTGCCATCACCCAGGGGACTAGCACAGATACGCAGTATTTT

clone size: NA
D gene: NA
V gene: TRBV29-1
J gene: TRBJ2-1
CDR3 protein: CSVKPGTDEQFF
CDR3 DNA: TGCAGCGTTAAGCCAGGGACGGATGAGCAGTTCTTC

clone size: NA
D gene: TRBD2
V gene: TRBV28
J gene: TRBJ2-1
CDR3 protein: CASSKAGGPLSEQFF
CDR3 DNA: TGTGCCAGCTCAAAAGCGGGAGGGCCTCTCAGTGAGCAGTTCTTC

clone size: NA
D gene: NA
V gene: TRBV10-2
J gene: TRBJ2-3
CDR3 protein: CASSSIRSTDTQYF
CDR3 DNA: TGCGCCAGCAGTTCAATACGGTCCACAGATACGCAGTATTTT

clone size: NA
D gene: NA
V gene: TRBV24-1
J gene: TRBJ2-2
CDR3 protein: CATSDTKTANTGELFF
CDR3 DNA: TGTGCCACCAGTGATACCAAGACAGCGAACACCGGGGAGCTGTTTTTT

clone size: NA
D gene: TRBD1
V gene: TRBV5-1
J gene: TRBJ2-2
CDR3 protein: CASTDRGGTGELFF
CDR3 DNA: TGCGCCAGCACCGACAGGGGCGGGACCGGGGAGCTGTTTTTT

clone size: few
D gene: TRBD2
V gene: TRBV3-1
J gene: TRBJ2-1
CDR3 protein: CASSQAGLAGGPISYNEQFF
CDR3 DNA: TGTGCCAGCAGCCAAGCGGGACTAGCGGGAGGGCCGATTTCCTACAATGAGCAGTTCTTC